The 9 T cell receptor beta chains in this list originate from one sample, sequenced in a study of T cells after yellow fever vaccination. One entry per CDR3 protein results from TCRdb running MiXCR on the 5' RACE reads. Of nearly 550,000 distinct CDR3 sequences listed, 15% to 20% are singletons. This specimen was PBMCs, taken 15 days after the yellow fever booster vaccination. These receptors were collected from a man younger than 45 who received the YFV17D yellow fever vaccine.

This chain connects TRBV28 to TRBJ2-2; the D call may be TRBD1 or TRBD2 (5 bases each). The CDR3 is 14 amino acids. Trimming pared 8 bases from V and 4 bases from J, leaving 14 bases between. The germline V gene encodes CDR1 MDHEN and CDR2 SYDVKM. This chain's CDR3 is CASGAGVGTGELFF. As DNA, the CDR3 is TGTGCCAGCGGGGCCGGGGTCGGCACCGGGGAGCTGTTTTTT.

This clonotype was detected only a few times. The chain uses TRBV20-1 and TRBJ2-3; tentatively, D is TRBD1 (6 bases). V was cut by 5 bases and J by 5 bases, with 17 bases left in between. Germline values: CDR1 DFQATT, CDR2 SNEGSKA (reference sequence). CDR3 size: 14 residues. This CDR3 is CSAPDRRVIDTQYF. DNA of the CDR3: TGCAGTGCTCCGGACAGACGGGTTATAGATACGCAGTATTTT.

This clonotype has just a few counts. J is TRBJ1-6 and V is TRBV7-6; perhaps TRBD1 as D (6 bases). The germline CDR1 and CDR2 sequences are SGHVS and FNYEAQ. The V and J ends lost 4 bases and 10 bases respectively, with 14 bases between them. This CDR3 is 14 amino acids long. The CDR3 sequence is CASSSMTGRSPLHF. DNA for the CDR3: TGTGCCAGCAGCTCAATGACAGGCCGCTCACCCCTCCACTTT.

This clonotype came up a few times. The chain links TRBV5-8 to TRBJ1-4, with D maybe TRBD1 (5 bases). The V end was cut by 3 bases, the J end by 4 bases, with 19 bases between. Germline V gene lookup returns CDR1 SGHTS and CDR2 YDEGEE. CDR3 length equals 17 residues. CDR3 sequence reads: CASSSGQRSMSNEKLFF. The CDR3 DNA is TGTGCCAGCAGCTCCGGACAACGGAGTATGAGTAATGAAAAACTGTTTTTT.

This clonotype was observed a handful of times. The V gene is TRBV28, the J gene TRBJ2-1, with 8 bases fitting TRBD2. V shed 3 bases and J 0 bases; nucleotides not matched to a gene: 4. CDR1 MDHEN and CDR2 SYDVKM come from the germline V gene. The CDR3 covers 16 residues. The CDR3 sequence: CASSLLAGNSYNEQFF. CDR3 nucleotides: TGTGCCAGCAGTTTGTTAGCGGGGAACTCCTACAATGAGCAGTTCTTC.

The chain employs TRBV7-2 and TRBJ2-5; D gene unclear. This CDR3 contains 15 residues. Germline V gives CDR1 SGHTA, CDR2 FQGNSA. The V end was cut by 1 base, the J end by 1 base, with 10 bases between. The CDR3 sequence is CASSLGSASQETQYF. In DNA form, the CDR3 reads TGTGCCAGCAGCTTAGGAAGCGCCTCCCAAGAGACCCAGTACTTC.

This clonotype was picked up a small number of times. The rearrangement links TRBV7-9 to TRBJ2-7; TRBD2 agrees at 10 bases. The CDR3 consists of 15 residues. The ends lost 3 bases at V and 3 bases at J; junction bases unmatched: 5. Looked up from germline, CDR1 is SEHNR and CDR2 is FQNEAQ (reference sequence). The CDR3 loop is CASSFSGTSDYEQYF. CDR3 DNA: TGTGCCAGCAGCTTCTCCGGGACTAGCGACTACGAGCAGTACTTC.

As regards this clonotype: The conserved phenylalanine or tryptophan is not found at the CDR3 terminus, so this likely reflects a read error. The rearrangement uses TRBV12-3 or TRBV12-4 and TRBJ2-1; TRBD2 matches 7 bases. The V and J ends lost 5 bases and 9 bases, in that order; junction bases with no gene match: 7. The CDR3 spans 13 residues. The CDR3 DNA sequence: TGTGCCAGCAGTATTTCGGGGGGACGTGAGCAGTTCTTA. Its translation: CASSISGGREQFL.

This clonotype was seen a handful of times. This chain joins TRBV5-1 and TRBJ2-1, with 10 bases aligning to TRBD2. The CDR3 runs to 15 residues. Trimming at V came to 5 bases and at J to 5 bases, leaving 7 bases not matched to a gene. Germline values: CDR1 SGHRS, CDR2 YFSETQ. The CDR3 region is CASRSLAGANNEQFF. Here the CDR3 DNA reads TGCGCCAGCAGATCTCTAGCGGGGGCGAACAATGAGCAGTTCTTC. Looking up the rest from reference TRBV5-1 and TRBJ2-1 gives the full variable domain: KAGVTQTPRYLIKTRGQQVTLSCSPISGHRSVSWYQQTPGQGLQFLFEYFSETQRNKGNFPGRFSGRQFSNSRSEMNVSTLELGDSALYLCASRSLAGANNEQFFGPGTRLTVL.